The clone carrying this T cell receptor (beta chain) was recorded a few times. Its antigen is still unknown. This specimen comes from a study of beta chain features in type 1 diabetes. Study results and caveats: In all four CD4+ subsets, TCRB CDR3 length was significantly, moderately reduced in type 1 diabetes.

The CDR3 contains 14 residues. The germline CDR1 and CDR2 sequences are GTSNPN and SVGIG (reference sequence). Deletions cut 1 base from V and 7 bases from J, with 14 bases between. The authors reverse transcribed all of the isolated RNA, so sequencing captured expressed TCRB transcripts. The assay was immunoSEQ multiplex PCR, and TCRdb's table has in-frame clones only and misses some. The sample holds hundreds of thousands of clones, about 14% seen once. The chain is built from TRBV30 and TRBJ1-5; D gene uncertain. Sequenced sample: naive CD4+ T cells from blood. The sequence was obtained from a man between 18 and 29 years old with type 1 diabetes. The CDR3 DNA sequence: TGTGCCTGGAGTGCGACGGGGATCGGACAGCCCCAGCATTTT. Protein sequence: CAWSATGIGQPQHF.